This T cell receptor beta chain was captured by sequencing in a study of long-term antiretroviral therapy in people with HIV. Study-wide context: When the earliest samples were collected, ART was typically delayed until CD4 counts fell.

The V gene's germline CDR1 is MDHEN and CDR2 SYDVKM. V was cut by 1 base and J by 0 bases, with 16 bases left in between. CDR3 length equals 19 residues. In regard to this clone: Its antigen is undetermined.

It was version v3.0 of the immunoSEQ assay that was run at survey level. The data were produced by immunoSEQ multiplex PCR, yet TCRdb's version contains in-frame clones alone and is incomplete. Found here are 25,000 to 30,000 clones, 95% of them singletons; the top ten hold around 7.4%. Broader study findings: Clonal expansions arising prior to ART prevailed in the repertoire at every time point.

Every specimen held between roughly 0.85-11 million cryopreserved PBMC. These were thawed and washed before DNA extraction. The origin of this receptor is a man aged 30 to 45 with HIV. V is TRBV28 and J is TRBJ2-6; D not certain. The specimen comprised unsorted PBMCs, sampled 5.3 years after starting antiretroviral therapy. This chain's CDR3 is CASSLYMVRVGSGANVLTF. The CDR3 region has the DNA TGTGCCAGCAGTTTATATATGGTGAGAGTTGGCTCTGGGGCCAACGTCCTGACTTTC.